This TCR beta chain comes out of a study of blood T cell repertoires in COVID-19. Those who participated ranged in age from roughly 18 to 89 years and resided in around 22 US areas. In assigning cohorts, the study relied on participant-reported clinical history. This CDR3 spans 16 amino acids. Unmatched junction bases numbered 14, after V lost 5 bases and J lost 6 bases. CDR1 and CDR2 (germline): SEHNR, FQNEAQ (reference sequence). The method was immunoSEQ multiplex PCR; TCRdb's version includes in-frame clones alone and lacks a portion of them. Seen here are under 450,000 clones, roughly 87% observed once, and the top ten hold around 3%. This clone was counted only a few times.

The receptor was derived from a woman aged 25 to 39 who had recovered from COVID-19. The specimen sequenced was PBMCs or T cells enriched from blood (not recorded which). The chain combines TRBV7-9 with TRBJ2-7; TRBD1 matches 9 bases. As DNA, the CDR3 is TGTGCCAGCAGCCTAGAACAGGGGGCTGGGCTAGGCGAGCAGTACTTC. This sequence encodes CASSLEQGAGLGEQYF. Full variable domain (missing parts from reference TRBV7-9 and TRBJ2-7): DTGVSQNPRHKITKRGQNVTFRCDPISEHNRLYWYRQTLGQGPEFLTYFQNEAQLEKSRLLSDRFSAERPKGSFSTLEIQRTEQGDSAMYLCASSLEQGAGLGEQYFGPGTRLTVT.